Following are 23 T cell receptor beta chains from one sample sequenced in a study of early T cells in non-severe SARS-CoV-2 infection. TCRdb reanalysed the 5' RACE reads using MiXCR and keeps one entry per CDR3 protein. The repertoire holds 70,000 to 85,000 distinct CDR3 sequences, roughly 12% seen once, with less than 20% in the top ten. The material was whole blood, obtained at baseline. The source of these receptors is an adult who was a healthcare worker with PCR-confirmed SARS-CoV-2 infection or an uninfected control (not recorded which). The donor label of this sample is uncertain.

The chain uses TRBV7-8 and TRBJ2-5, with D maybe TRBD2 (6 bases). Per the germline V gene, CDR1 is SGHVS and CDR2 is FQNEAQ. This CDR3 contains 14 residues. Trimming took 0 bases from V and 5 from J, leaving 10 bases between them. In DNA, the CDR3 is TGTGCCAGCAGCTTAGCCGGCACTAGCGAGACCCAGTACTTC. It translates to CASSLAGTSETQYF.

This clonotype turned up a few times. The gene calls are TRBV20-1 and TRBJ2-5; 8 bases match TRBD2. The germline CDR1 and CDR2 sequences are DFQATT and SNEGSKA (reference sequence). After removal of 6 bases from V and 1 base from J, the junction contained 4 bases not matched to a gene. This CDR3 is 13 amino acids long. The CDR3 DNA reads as TGCAGTGCCCTTAGCGGGACCCAAGAGACCCAGTACTTC. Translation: CSALSGTQETQYF.

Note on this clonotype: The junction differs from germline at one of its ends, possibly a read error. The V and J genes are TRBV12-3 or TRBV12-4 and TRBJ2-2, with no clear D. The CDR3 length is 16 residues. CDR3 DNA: TGTGCTAGCAGTTTGGCCGCCGCCGCGAACACCGGGGAGCTGTTTTTT. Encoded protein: CASSLAAAANTGELFF.

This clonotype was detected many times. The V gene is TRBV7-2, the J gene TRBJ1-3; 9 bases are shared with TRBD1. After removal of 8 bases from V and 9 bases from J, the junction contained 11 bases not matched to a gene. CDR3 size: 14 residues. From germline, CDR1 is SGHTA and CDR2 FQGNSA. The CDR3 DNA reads TGTGCCAGCGGACTGGGGACAGGGCTTCGCACCATATATTTT. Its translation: CASGLGTGLRTIYF. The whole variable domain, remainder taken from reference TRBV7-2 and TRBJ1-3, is GAGVSQSPSNKVTEKGKDVELRCDPISGHTALYWYRQSLGQGLEFLIYFQGNSAPDKSGLPSDRFSAERTGGSVSTLTIQRTQQEDSAVYLCASGLGTGLRTIYFGEGSWLTVV.

As DNA, the CDR3 is TGCGCCAGCAGCCCAGGGACAGGGATCATAATCGGCGAGCAGTACTTC. Amino acids: CASSPGTGIIIGEQYF. This sequence joins TRBV4-1 and TRBJ2-7, with TRBD1 matching over 9 bases. The CDR3 spans 16 residues. Germline CDR1 and CDR2: MGHRA and YSYEKL. V shed 4 bases and J 6 bases; nucleotides not matched to a gene: 13.

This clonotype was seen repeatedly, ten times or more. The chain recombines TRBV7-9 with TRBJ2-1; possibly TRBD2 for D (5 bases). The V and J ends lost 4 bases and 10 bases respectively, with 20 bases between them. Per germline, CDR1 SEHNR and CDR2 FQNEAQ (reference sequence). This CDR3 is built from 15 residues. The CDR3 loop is CASSSRGPRASEQFF. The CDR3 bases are TGTGCCAGCAGCTCAAGAGGGCCCCGGGCCTCCGAGCAGTTCTTC.

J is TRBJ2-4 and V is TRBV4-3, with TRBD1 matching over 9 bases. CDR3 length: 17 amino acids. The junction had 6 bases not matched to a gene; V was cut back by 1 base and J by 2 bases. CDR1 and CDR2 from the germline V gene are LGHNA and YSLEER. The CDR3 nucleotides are TGCGCCAGCAGCCAAGTGTCACAGGGGGCGACCAAAAACATTCAGTACTTC. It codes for CASSQVSQGATKNIQYF.

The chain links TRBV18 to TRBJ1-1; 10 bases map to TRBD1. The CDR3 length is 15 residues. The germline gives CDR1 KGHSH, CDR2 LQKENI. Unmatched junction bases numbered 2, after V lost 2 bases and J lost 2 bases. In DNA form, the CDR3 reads TGTGCCAGCTCACCAGGGACAGGGGCTAACACTGAAGCTTTCTTT. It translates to CASSPGTGANTEAFF. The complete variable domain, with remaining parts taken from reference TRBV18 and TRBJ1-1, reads NAGVMQNPRHLVRRRGQEARLRCSPMKGHSHVYWYRQLPEEGLKFMVYLQKENIIDESGMPKERFSAEFPKEGPSILRIQQVVRGDSAAYFCASSPGTGANTEAFFGQGTRLTVV.

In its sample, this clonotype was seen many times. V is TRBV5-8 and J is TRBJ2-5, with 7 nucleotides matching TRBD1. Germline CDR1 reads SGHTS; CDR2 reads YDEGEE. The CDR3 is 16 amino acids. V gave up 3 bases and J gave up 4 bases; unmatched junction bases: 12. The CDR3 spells CASSSMRQGRGETQYF. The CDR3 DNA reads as TGTGCCAGCAGCTCGATGCGACAGGGCCGTGGAGAGACCCAGTACTTC.

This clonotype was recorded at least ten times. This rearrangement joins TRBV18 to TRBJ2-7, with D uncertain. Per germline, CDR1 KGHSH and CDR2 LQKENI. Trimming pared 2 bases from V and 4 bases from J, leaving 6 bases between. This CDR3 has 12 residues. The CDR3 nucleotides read TGTGCCAGCTCACCAGTTGGATACGAGCAGTACTTC. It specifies CASSPVGYEQYF.

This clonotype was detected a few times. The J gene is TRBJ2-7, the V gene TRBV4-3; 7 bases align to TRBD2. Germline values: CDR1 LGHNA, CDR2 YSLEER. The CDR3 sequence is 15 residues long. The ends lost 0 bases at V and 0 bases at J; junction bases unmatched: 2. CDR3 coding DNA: TGCGCCAGCAGCCAAGAGACGGGGGGCTCCTACGAGCAGTACTTC. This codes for CASSQETGGSYEQYF.

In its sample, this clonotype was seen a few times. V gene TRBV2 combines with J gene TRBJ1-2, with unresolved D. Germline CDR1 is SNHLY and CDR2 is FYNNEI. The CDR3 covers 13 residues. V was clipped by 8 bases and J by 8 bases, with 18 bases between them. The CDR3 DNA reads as TGTGCCAGCTCGCCAGACGCACTAAAAGGCTACACCTTC. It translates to CASSPDALKGYTF.

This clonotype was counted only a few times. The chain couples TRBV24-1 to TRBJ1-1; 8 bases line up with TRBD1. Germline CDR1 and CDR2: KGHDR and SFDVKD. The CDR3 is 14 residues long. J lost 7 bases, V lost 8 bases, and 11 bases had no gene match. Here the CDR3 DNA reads TGTGCCACCAACCCGACAGGGGTATCTGATGAAGCTTTCTTT. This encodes CATNPTGVSDEAFF.

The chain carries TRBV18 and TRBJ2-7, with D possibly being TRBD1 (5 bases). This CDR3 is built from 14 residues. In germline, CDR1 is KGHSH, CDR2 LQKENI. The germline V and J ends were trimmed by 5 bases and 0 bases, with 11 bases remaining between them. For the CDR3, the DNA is TGTGCCAGCTCATCGCAGGGCGACTCCTACGAGCAGTACTTC. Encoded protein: CASSSQGDSYEQYF.

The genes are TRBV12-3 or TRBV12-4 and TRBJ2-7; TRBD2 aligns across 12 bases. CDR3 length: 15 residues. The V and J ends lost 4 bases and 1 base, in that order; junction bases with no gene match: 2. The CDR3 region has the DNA TGTGCCAGCAGTTCAACTAGCGGGGGGTCCTACGAGCAGTACTTC. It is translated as CASSSTSGGSYEQYF.

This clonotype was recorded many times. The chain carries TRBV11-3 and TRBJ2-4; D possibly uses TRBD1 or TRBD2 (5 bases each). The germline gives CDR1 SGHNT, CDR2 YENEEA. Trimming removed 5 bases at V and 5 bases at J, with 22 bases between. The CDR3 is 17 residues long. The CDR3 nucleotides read TGTGCCAGCAGCCTCCGGCAGGGTTCAAGAGGGGAAAACATTCAGTACTTC. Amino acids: CASSLRQGSRGENIQYF.

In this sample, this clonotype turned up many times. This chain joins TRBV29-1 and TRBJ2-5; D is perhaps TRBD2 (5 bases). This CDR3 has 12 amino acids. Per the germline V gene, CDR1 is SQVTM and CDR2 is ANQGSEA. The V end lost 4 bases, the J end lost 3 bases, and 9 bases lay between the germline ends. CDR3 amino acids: CSVAREKETQYF. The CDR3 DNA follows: TGCAGCGTTGCGAGGGAGAAAGAGACCCAGTACTTC.

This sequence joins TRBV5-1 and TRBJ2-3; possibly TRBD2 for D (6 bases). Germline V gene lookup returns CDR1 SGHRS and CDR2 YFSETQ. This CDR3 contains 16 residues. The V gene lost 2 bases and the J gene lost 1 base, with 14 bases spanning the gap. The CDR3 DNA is TGCGCCAGCAGCTTCGGACTACCGGCGGGCACAGATACGCAGTATTTT. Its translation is CASSFGLPAGTDTQYF.

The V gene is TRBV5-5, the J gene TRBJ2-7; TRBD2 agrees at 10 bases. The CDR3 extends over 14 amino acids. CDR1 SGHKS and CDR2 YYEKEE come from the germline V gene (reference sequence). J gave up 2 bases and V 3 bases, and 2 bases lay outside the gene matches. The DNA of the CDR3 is TGTGCCAGCAGCTGGACTAGCGGTACCTACGAGCAGTACTTC. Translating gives CASSWTSGTYEQYF.

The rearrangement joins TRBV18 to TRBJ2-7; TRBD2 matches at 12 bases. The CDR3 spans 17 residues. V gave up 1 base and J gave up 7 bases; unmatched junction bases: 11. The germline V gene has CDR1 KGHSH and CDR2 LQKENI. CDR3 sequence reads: CASSPLGSGLAGWEQYF. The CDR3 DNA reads TGTGCCAGCTCACCACTCGGGAGCGGACTAGCGGGGTGGGAGCAGTACTTC. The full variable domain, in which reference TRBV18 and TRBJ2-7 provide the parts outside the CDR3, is NAGVMQNPRHLVRRRGQEARLRCSPMKGHSHVYWYRQLPEEGLKFMVYLQKENIIDESGMPKERFSAEFPKEGPSILRIQQVVRGDSAAYFCASSPLGSGLAGWEQYFGPGTRLTVT.

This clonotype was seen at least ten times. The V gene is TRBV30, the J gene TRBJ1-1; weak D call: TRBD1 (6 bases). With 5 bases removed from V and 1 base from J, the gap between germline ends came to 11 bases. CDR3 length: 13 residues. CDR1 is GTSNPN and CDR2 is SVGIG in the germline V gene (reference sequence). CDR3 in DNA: TGTGCCTGGGAGGTAGGGGGGAACACTGAAGCTTTCTTT. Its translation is CAWEVGGNTEAFF. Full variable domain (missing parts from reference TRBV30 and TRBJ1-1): SQTIHQWPATLVQPVGSPLSLECTVEGTSNPNLYWYRQAAGRGLQLLFYSVGIGQISSEVPQNLSASRPQDRQFILSSKKLLLSDSGFYLCAWEVGGNTEAFFGQGTRLTVV.

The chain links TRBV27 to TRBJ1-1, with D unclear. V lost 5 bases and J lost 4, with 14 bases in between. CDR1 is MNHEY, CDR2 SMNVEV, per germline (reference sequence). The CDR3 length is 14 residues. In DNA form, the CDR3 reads TGTGCCAGCAGTCCCAGCGGGGTGGTCACTGAAGCTTTCTTT. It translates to CASSPSGVVTEAFF.

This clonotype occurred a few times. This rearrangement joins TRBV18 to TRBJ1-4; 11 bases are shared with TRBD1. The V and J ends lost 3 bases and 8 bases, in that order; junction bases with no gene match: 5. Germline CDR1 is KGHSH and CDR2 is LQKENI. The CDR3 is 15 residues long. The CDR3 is CASSPPGQGDEKLFF. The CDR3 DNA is TGTGCCAGCTCACCTCCGGGACAGGGGGACGAAAAACTGTTTTTT.